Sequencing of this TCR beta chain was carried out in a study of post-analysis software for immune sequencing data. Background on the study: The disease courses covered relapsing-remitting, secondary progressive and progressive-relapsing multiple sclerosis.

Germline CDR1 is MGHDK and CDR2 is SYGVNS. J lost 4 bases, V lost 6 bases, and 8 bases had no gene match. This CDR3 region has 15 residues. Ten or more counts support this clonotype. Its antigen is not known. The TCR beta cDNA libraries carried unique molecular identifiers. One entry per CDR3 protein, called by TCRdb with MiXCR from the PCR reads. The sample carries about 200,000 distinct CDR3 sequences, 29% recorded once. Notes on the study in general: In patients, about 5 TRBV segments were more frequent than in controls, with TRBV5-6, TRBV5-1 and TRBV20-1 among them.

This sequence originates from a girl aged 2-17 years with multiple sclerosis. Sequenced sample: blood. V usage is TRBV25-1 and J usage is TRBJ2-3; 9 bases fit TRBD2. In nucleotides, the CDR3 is TGTGCCAGCAGCGAAGCGGGAGGTGGTTCAGATACGCAGTATTTT. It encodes CASSEAGGGSDTQYF.